This section outlines one TCR beta chain sequence together with its context. The sample belongs to a study of blood T cell repertoires in COVID-19. On the study more broadly: The analysed material was cDNA or gDNA that came from T cells, B-cell-depleted T cells, or PBMCs.

CDR3 length equals 16 residues. The germline CDR1 and CDR2 sequences are LNHDA and SQIVND (reference sequence). V lost 3 bases and J lost 3, with 17 bases in between. Generated by immunoSEQ multiplex PCR, the TCRdb table keeps only in-frame clones and is missing some. The sample has about 250,000 clones; 83% are singletons. Participants' reported clinical history set cohort assignment. Each exposed participant met a COVID-19 case in the 2 weeks preceding study entry. This chain joins TRBV19 and TRBJ2-5; D ambiguous. This receptor was obtained from a woman in her thirties or forties who had been exposed to COVID-19. The sequencing sample was made of PBMCs or T cells enriched from blood (not recorded which). Here the CDR3 reads CASSIPGSPREETQYF. In DNA form, the CDR3 reads TGTGCCAGTAGTATCCCCGGGTCCCCCCGAGAAGAGACCCAGTACTTC.